This T cell receptor (beta chain) was profiled in a study of cytomegalovirus exposure and HLA in healthy donors. Germline assignment: CDR1 MNHEY and CDR2 SMNVEV (reference sequence). V gave up 3 bases and J gave up 4 bases, with 19 bases separating them. This CDR3 is built from 16 residues. Note on this clone: Its antigen is unknown.

PCR used 60 Vbeta primers and 13 Jbeta primers. Libraries were prepared by immunoSEQ multiplex PCR; TCRdb keeps only in-frame clonotypes and omits some of them. Among fewer than 300,000 clones listed, roughly 90% were seen once. Findings and limits, study-wide: In a later analysis, TCR beta V- and J-gene trimming was associated with a missense DCLRE1C variant.

This TCR derives from a man aged 35 to 55 in good health and CMV-seropositive. The chain recombines TRBV27 with TRBJ2-7; the D gene is possibly TRBD2 (6 bases). Sequenced: PBMCs. The CDR3 coding sequence is TGTGCCAGCAGTTTCGCCGGGAGTGGAATTTTTTACGAGCAGTACTTC. This codes for CASSFAGSGIFYEQYF.